The clone carrying this T cell receptor (beta chain) was found a few times. Its antigen is still unknown. CDR3 length: 14 residues. V was pared by 2 bases and J by 5 bases, with 12 bases between. For TCRbeta, the library was prepared with unique molecular identifiers. TCRdb reprocessed the PCR reads via MiXCR and lists one record per CDR3 protein. The repertoire holds fewer than 250,000 distinct CDR3 sequences, with approximately 17% as singletons. This entry is derived from a study of T-cell reconstitution after alpha-beta-depleted transplantation in children. Whole-study findings and limits: At around two months after transplant, the alpha-beta T cells were reportedly derived from several hundred expanded clones that came from non-depleted graft cells. Some patients' high day-60 TCRbeta diversity was traced to surviving recipient T cells and thymic progenitors.

The sample consisted of PBMCs, mostly from graft donor cells, taken 360 days after TCRalphabeta/CD19-depleted stem cell transplant. The rearrangement uses TRBV12-3 or TRBV12-4 and TRBJ2-5, with D hard to call. This receptor was obtained from a male patient aged 2 to 9 who had a stem cell transplant for acute lymphoblastic leukemia, so the T cells may come from the graft donor. CDR3 protein: CASSLHERLETQYF. CDR3 sequence (DNA): TGTGCCAGCAGTTTACACGAGAGGTTGGAGACCCAGTACTTC.